The 24 T cell receptor beta chains presented below share a single source sample, sequenced in a study of blood T cell repertoires in COVID-19. Profiling relied on immunoSEQ multiplex PCR, and the TCRdb table lists in-frame clones only, not all of them. The sample consists of about 180,000 clones, 86% of them appearing once. The sample consisted of peripheral blood. The receptors were gathered from a man in his forties or fifties with active or convalescent COVID-19.

This clone turned up a few times. V usage is TRBV28 and J usage is TRBJ1-5; D is perhaps TRBD1 (6 bases). The CDR3 contains 14 residues. Germline-derived CDR1 and CDR2 are MDHEN and SYDVKM. V was clipped by 3 bases and J by 7 bases, with 13 bases between them. CDR3 loop: CASSFSGAGQPQHF. DNA of the CDR3: TGTGCCAGCAGTTTCTCAGGGGCCGGGCAGCCCCAGCATTTT.

V gene TRBV7-2 combines with J gene TRBJ2-3; TRBD2 aligns across 11 bases. The germline V gene has CDR1 SGHTA and CDR2 FQGNSA. With V trimmed by 2 bases and J by 3 bases, 1 base remained unmatched. The CDR3 covers 15 residues. The CDR3 nucleotides are TGTGCCAGCAGCTTATTAGCGGGGGGGACAGATACGCAGTATTTT. Residues: CASSLLAGGTDTQYF.

The chain combines TRBV20-1 with TRBJ1-2; maybe TRBD1 (5 bases). V was clipped by 3 bases and J by 8 bases, with 19 bases between them. The germline V gene has CDR1 DFQATT and CDR2 SNEGSKA (reference sequence). The CDR3 runs to 14 residues. The DNA for the CDR3 is TGCAGTGCTAGTCCGGGACGCGGAGGGGCCGGCTACACCTTC. It translates to CSASPGRGGAGYTF.

The V call is TRBV6-5, the J call TRBJ1-1; 10 bases agree with TRBD1. The CDR3 contains 15 residues. The germline gives CDR1 MNHEY, CDR2 SVGAGI. V shed 5 bases, J shed 5 bases, and the junction held 8 bases outside the gene matches. This chain's CDR3 is CASSTVDRGQTEAFF. CDR3 DNA: TGTGCCAGCAGTACCGTAGACAGGGGGCAGACTGAAGCTTTCTTT.

The V gene is TRBV19, the J gene TRBJ2-2; D is perhaps TRBD1 (6 bases). The CDR3 runs to 13 residues. Germline assignment: CDR1 LNHDA and CDR2 SQIVND (reference sequence). Trimming stripped 7 bases from V and 6 bases from J, with 12 bases between. The DNA for the CDR3 is TGTGCCAGTACCCTAGGGGGTTCCGGGGAGCTGTTTTTT. The encoded protein is CASTLGGSGELFF.

The rearrangement uses TRBV5-5 and TRBJ2-7; TRBD2 might be the D (5 bases). Looked up from germline, CDR1 is SGHKS and CDR2 is YYEKEE (reference sequence). The CDR3 is made up of 16 amino acids. With 0 bases removed from V and 2 bases from J, the gap between germline ends came to 15 bases. The DNA for the CDR3 is TGTGCCAGCAGCTTGGAAGGGATCAGCGGAACCTACGAGCAGTACTTC. This gives the protein CASSLEGISGTYEQYF.

This clone was observed once. This sequence joins TRBV6-1 and TRBJ2-1, with a possible D match to TRBD2 (7 bases). V lost 1 base and J lost 13, with 14 bases in between. The germline V gene encodes CDR1 MNHNS and CDR2 SASEGT. The CDR3 extends over 13 amino acids. DNA of the CDR3: TGTGCCAGCAGTGAAGGGGGGGGCCGCACTCAGTTCTTC. Its protein is CASSEGGGRTQFF.

Of note for this clone: The same CDR3 also results from other DNA sequences found in this sample. The chain combines TRBV30 with TRBJ2-2, with TRBD1 matching 9 bases. The germline CDR1 and CDR2 sequences are GTSNPN and SVGIG (reference sequence). This CDR3 region has 13 residues. V shed 1 base and J 7 bases; nucleotides not matched to a gene: 1. Here the CDR3 reads CAWSGQGGGELFF. CDR3 in DNA: TGTGCCTGGAGTGGACAGGGGGGCGGGGAGCTGTTTTTT.

The chain carries TRBV24-1 and TRBJ2-3; D is possibly TRBD1 (6 bases). Germline V gene data show CDR1 as KGHDR and CDR2 as SFDVKD. This CDR3 is 16 amino acids long. The germline V and J ends were trimmed by 4 bases and 4 bases, with 17 bases remaining between them. In DNA, the CDR3 is TGTGCCACCAGTGACTTAGGACAGCCAGGGGCAGATACGCAGTATTTT. It encodes CATSDLGQPGADTQYF.

The chain employs TRBV5-1 and TRBJ1-1; D unclear. This CDR3 comprises 13 residues. With 5 bases removed from V and 3 bases from J, the gap between germline ends came to 11 bases. Germline assignment: CDR1 SGHRS and CDR2 YFSETQ. The chain's CDR3 is CASSNYLHTEAFF. The CDR3 DNA is TGCGCCAGCAGTAATTACCTACACACTGAAGCTTTCTTT.

The chain carries TRBV12-3 or TRBV12-4 and TRBJ1-2; D not resolved. The CDR3 is 12 amino acids. Trimming took off 2 bases at V and 5 bases at J, with 6 bases between the two ends. The CDR3 is CASSLPSYGYTF. CDR3 nucleotide sequence: TGTGCCAGCAGTTTACCGAGTTATGGCTACACCTTC.

The chain uses TRBV5-1 and TRBJ1-1; D call uncertain. The CDR3 runs 12 residues. Germline-derived CDR1 and CDR2 are SGHRS and YFSETQ. Trimming pared 6 bases from V and 5 bases from J, leaving 11 bases between. CDR3 region: CASTAAGTEAFF. The DNA for the CDR3 is TGCGCCAGCACCGCGGCGGGAACTGAAGCTTTCTTT.

In its sample, this clone was seen a few times. This chain joins TRBV19 and TRBJ1-3, with D tentatively TRBD1 (5 bases). The V end was cut by 5 bases, the J end by 1 base, with 15 bases between. The germline V gene has CDR1 LNHDA and CDR2 SQIVND (reference sequence). The CDR3 is 16 residues long. Here the CDR3 reads CASSPWTSSSGNTIYF. The CDR3 bases are TGTGCCAGTAGTCCCTGGACAAGCTCGTCTGGAAACACCATATATTTT.

The chain combines TRBV6-2 or TRBV6-3 with TRBJ1-1; D remains unclear. V lost 2 bases and J 0 bases, leaving 4 bases between the germline ends. The germline CDR1 and CDR2 sequences are MNHEY and SVGEGT. CDR3 length equals 13 residues. This CDR3 is CASSYRLNTEAFF. CDR3 sequence (DNA): TGTGCCAGCAGTTACCGGTTGAACACTGAAGCTTTCTTT.

A word on this clone: Other DNA sequences in the sample encode the same CDR3. J is TRBJ1-1 and V is TRBV6-6; a possible D gene is TRBD1 (5 bases). Germline values: CDR1 MNHNY, CDR2 SVGAGI (reference sequence). Trimming cost V 2 bases and J 4 bases, with 11 bases left between them. This CDR3 is built from 14 residues. Here the CDR3 DNA reads TGTGCCAGCAGTTACGGCGGGGGAGGCACTGAAGCTTTCTTT. It yields the protein CASSYGGGGTEAFF.

CDR3 region: CASSRDRNPGTTQYF. The CDR3 coding sequence is TGTGCCAGCAGCCGAGATAGGAACCCAGGAACTACGCAGTATTTT. V usage is TRBV7-3 and J usage is TRBJ2-3; D gene ambiguous. V shed 5 bases and J shed 8 bases, with 20 bases lying between them. Per the germline V gene, CDR1 is SGHTA and CDR2 is FQGTGA. CDR3 length equals 15 residues.

The chain combines TRBV24-1 with TRBJ2-1, with 12 bases matching TRBD1. CDR3 length: 16 amino acids. Germline lookup yields CDR1 KGHDR and CDR2 SFDVKD. After removal of 5 bases from V and 6 bases from J, the junction contained 7 bases not matched to a gene. CDR3 residues: CATSGLGTGGVNEQFF. For the CDR3, the DNA is TGTGCCACCAGTGGCCTCGGGACAGGGGGCGTCAATGAGCAGTTCTTC.

This rearrangement joins TRBV28 to TRBJ2-2; the D is unclear. V was cut by 7 bases and J by 3 bases, with 12 bases left in between. The CDR3 consists of 14 residues. The germline V gene encodes CDR1 MDHEN and CDR2 SYDVKM. The CDR3 DNA reads TGTGCCAGCACTTTTTCTCTGTACACCGGGGAGCTGTTTTTT. Amino acids: CASTFSLYTGELFF.

V and J are TRBV7-2 and TRBJ1-3; D is undetermined. This CDR3 has 16 amino acids. The ends were cut back, 1 base at V and 4 bases at J, with 14 bases in the middle. Germline V gives CDR1 SGHTA, CDR2 FQGNSA. This CDR3 is CASSLELIGSGNTIYF. In nucleotides, the CDR3 is TGTGCCAGCAGCTTAGAACTAATCGGTTCGGGAAACACCATATATTTT.

V and J are TRBV4-2 and TRBJ1-2; D remains unclear. Trimming took off 1 base at V and 4 bases at J, with 13 bases between the two ends. Germline values: CDR1 LGHNA, CDR2 YNFKEQ. The CDR3 consists of 15 residues. The CDR3 DNA is TGTGCCAGCAGCCAAGCCGGGGAACTGTTCTATGGCTACACCTTC. Its translation: CASSQAGELFYGYTF.

The rearrangement uses TRBV27 and TRBJ2-3; 12 bases fit TRBD2. The CDR3 runs to 15 residues. Germline assignment: CDR1 MNHEY and CDR2 SMNVEV (reference sequence). Germline trimming cut 6 bases from V and 2 bases from J; bases unmatched to any gene: 3. The CDR3 sequence is CASRRLAGVTDTQYF. For the CDR3, the DNA is TGTGCCAGCAGAAGACTAGCGGGGGTCACAGATACGCAGTATTTT.

This chain joins TRBV19 and TRBJ1-2; D is ambiguous. V shed 5 bases and J shed 6 bases, with 13 bases lying between them. The germline gives CDR1 LNHDA, CDR2 SQIVND (reference sequence). The CDR3 has 13 residues. CDR3 bases: TGTGCCAGTAGTCCCGGGAGGGAGAATGGCTACACCTTC. Its protein is CASSPGRENGYTF.

This clone was picked up one time. The chain carries TRBV6-5 and TRBJ2-5; weak D call: TRBD1 (6 bases). Trimming took off 0 bases at V and 1 base at J, with 6 bases between the two ends. CDR1 is MNHEY, CDR2 SVGAGI, per germline. CDR3 length equals 14 residues. Written as DNA, the CDR3 is TGTGCCAGCAGTTACTCACAGGGCCAAGAGACCCAGTACTTC. It yields the protein CASSYSQGQETQYF.

Only one count was recorded for this clone. J is TRBJ1-1 and V is TRBV28; maybe TRBD1 (5 bases). V dropped 5 bases and J dropped 0 bases, with 13 bases sitting between them. The CDR3 is 15 residues long. Germline assignment: CDR1 MDHEN and CDR2 SYDVKM. The CDR3 region has the DNA TGTGCCAGCAGTCAAACCCAGGGAATGAACACTGAAGCTTTCTTT. Translated, it gives CASSQTQGMNTEAFF.